The source of this T cell receptor beta chain is a study of shared clonotypes between healthy human individuals. Study-wide results and limits: A reduction in generation probabilities was seen for non-shared clonotypes relative to those shared by all four donors.

Details on this clone: The antigen remains undetermined.

Here immunoSEQ multiplex PCR was the method, and the copy in TCRdb shows in-frame clones only, minus some. The sample holds 2.3 million or so clones, roughly 93% seen once. Germline loops: CDR1 SQVTM, CDR2 ANQGSEA. J lost 4 bases, V lost 7 bases, and 7 bases had no gene match. CDR3 length: 13 residues. The sequence came from a man aged 18 to 29 in good health. Some clones in this sample may be carry-over from other donors' samples. The specimen was naive CD4+ T cells from PBMCs. The subset was: CD45RA+ positively selected. The chain joins TRBV29-1 to TRBJ2-7; TRBD2 matches 10 bases. The CDR3 loop reads CSALAGVSYEQYF. The CDR3 DNA reads as TGCAGCGCTCTAGCGGGAGTGTCTTACGAGCAGTACTTC.